This entry lists 21 T cell receptor beta chains sequenced from one sample in a study of OX40 agonist ivuxolimab in advanced cancers. The assay was immunoSEQ multiplex PCR, and TCRdb's table has in-frame clones only and misses some. The sample has about 65,000 clones, 80% to 90% seen once; the top ten hold over 0.3%. This specimen was CD4+ or CD8+ T cells sorted from blood, taken in a trial of the OX40 agonist ivuxolimab. The receptors shown here come from an adult with an advanced solid tumor such as melanoma, head and neck, liver or kidney cancer.

This clone was counted between two and nine times. One end of the junction varies from germline; a read error may be responsible. The chain uses TRBV7-6 and TRBJ1-5, with D possibly TRBD1 on 5 matching bases. Germline V gene data show CDR1 as SGHVS and CDR2 as FNYEAQ. CDR3 length: 18 amino acids. CDR3 sequence (DNA): TGTGCCAGCAGCTTAGCCCCCCACCGGGGCTCCAGCACTCAGCCCCAGCATTTT. Translating gives CASSLAPHRGSSTQPQHF.

This chain uses TRBV2 with TRBJ1-5; no clear D gene. In germline, CDR1 is SNHLY, CDR2 FYNNEI. The CDR3 spans 13 residues. V dropped 8 bases and J dropped 5 bases, with 13 bases sitting between them. CDR3 loop: CASGGETDQPQHF. CDR3 coding DNA: TGTGCCAGCGGCGGGGAAACGGATCAGCCCCAGCATTTT. Complete variable domain (other parts from reference TRBV2 and TRBJ1-5): EPEVTQTPSHQVTQMGQEVILRCVPISNHLYFYWYRQILGQKVEFLVSFYNNEISEKSEIFDDQFSVERPDGSNFTLKIRSTKLEDSAMYFCASGGETDQPQHFGDGTRLSIL.

This chain joins TRBV27 and TRBJ2-3, with TRBD2 matching 7 bases. From germline, CDR1 is MNHEY and CDR2 SMNVEV (reference sequence). The CDR3 contains 15 residues. V lost 5 bases, J lost 7 bases, and 12 bases stayed unmatched. Here the CDR3 reads CASSTPGTTVYTQYF. Written as DNA, the CDR3 is TGTGCCAGCAGTACCCCCGGGACTACAGTATATACGCAGTATTTT.

The chain has TRBV6-1 and TRBJ1-2, with TRBD1 as a possible D gene (5 bases). CDR1 and CDR2 from the germline V gene are MNHNS and SASEGT. V was trimmed by 6 bases and J by 3 bases, leaving 14 bases between them. This CDR3 comprises 14 residues. The CDR3 loop reads CASRGGYGDYGYTF. DNA of the CDR3: TGTGCCAGCAGGGGGGGATATGGAGACTATGGCTACACCTTC.

The V call is TRBV6-5, the J call TRBJ2-7; the D is unclear. Trimming took 0 bases from V and 6 from J, leaving 9 bases between them. This CDR3 spans 13 amino acids. Germline CDR1 and CDR2: MNHEY and SVGAGI. The chain's CDR3 is CASSYSGLGEQYF. The CDR3 DNA sequence: TGTGCCAGCAGTTACTCCGGTTTGGGCGAGCAGTACTTC.

The chain carries TRBV11-2 and TRBJ2-5, with no clear D. The CDR3 totals 14 residues. CDR1 SGHAT and CDR2 FQNNGV come from the germline V gene. The V and J ends lost 1 base and 3 bases respectively, with 9 bases between them. The CDR3 nucleotides are TGTGCCAGCAGCTTAGCGGGCCAGAAAGAGACCCAGTACTTC. Its translation is CASSLAGQKETQYF. The whole variable domain, filled in from reference TRBV11-2 and TRBJ2-5, reads EAGVAQSPRYKIIEKRQSVAFWCNPISGHATLYWYQQILGQGPKLLIQFQNNGVVDDSQLPKDRFSAERLKGVDSTLKIQPAKLEDSAVYLCASSLAGQKETQYFGPGTRLLVL.

This clone has more than one count but fewer than ten. The chain carries TRBV7-9 and TRBJ1-5, with D unclear. V was cut by 6 bases and J by 2 bases, with 5 bases left in between. Per the germline V gene, CDR1 is SEHNR and CDR2 is FQNEAQ (reference sequence). The CDR3 loop spans 12 amino acids. The CDR3 loop reads CASRRRNQPQHF. The CDR3 nucleotides are TGTGCCAGCAGACGTCGCAATCAGCCCCAGCATTTT.

The table lists this clone with a count of one. The chain carries TRBV4-1 and TRBJ1-5, with 8 nucleotides matching TRBD1. J gave up 9 bases and V 1 base, and 8 bases lay outside the gene matches. CDR1 is MGHRA and CDR2 is YSYEKL in the germline V gene. The CDR3 is 15 amino acids. The CDR3, as DNA: TGCGCCAGCAGCCAAGTGCGACAGGGGCCCGCGCCCCAGCATTTT. It specifies CASSQVRQGPAPQHF.

This rearrangement joins TRBV7-8 to TRBJ1-2; no clear D gene. V was clipped by 1 base and J by 0 bases, with 3 bases between them. The CDR3 runs 13 residues. Looked up from germline, CDR1 is SGHVS and CDR2 is FQNEAQ. In DNA, the CDR3 is TGTGCCAGCAGCTTAGAAGCTAACTATGGCTACACCTTC. Protein product: CASSLEANYGYTF.

The genes are TRBV18 and TRBJ1-1; possible D gene TRBD1, 5 bases. V dropped 5 bases and J dropped 5 bases, with 24 bases sitting between them. Per the germline V gene, CDR1 is KGHSH and CDR2 is LQKENI. There are 17 residues in the CDR3. The DNA for the CDR3 is TGTGCCAGCTCAAGATTTGATAACGGCCCCCGGGGGACTGAAGCTTTCTTT. Protein sequence: CASSRFDNGPRGTEAFF.

This chain links TRBV10-3 with TRBJ2-1; 13 bases line up with TRBD2. V shed 5 bases and J 9 bases; nucleotides not matched to a gene: 10. CDR1 and CDR2 (germline): ENHRY, SYGVKD. The CDR3 has 16 amino acids. The CDR3 loop reads CAISRGTSGELGEQFF. The CDR3 DNA reads TGTGCCATCAGTAGGGGGACTAGCGGGGAGTTGGGTGAGCAGTTCTTC.

CDR3: CATKGDWDYGYTF. The CDR3 nucleotides read TGTGCCACAAAGGGGGACTGGGACTATGGCTACACCTTC. This chain connects TRBV19 to TRBJ1-2; TRBD1 is a possible D gene (6 bases). In germline, CDR1 is LNHDA, CDR2 SQIVND (reference sequence). V was clipped by 10 bases and J by 3 bases, with 15 bases between them. CDR3 length: 13 amino acids.

This clone was counted a few times. The rearrangement joins TRBV5-6 to TRBJ2-1; 11 bases match TRBD2. V shed 0 bases, J shed 7 bases, and the junction held 9 bases outside the gene matches. Germline V lookup: CDR1 SGHDT, CDR2 YYEEEE. The CDR3 has 17 amino acids. Here the CDR3 reads CASSLGLAGGPRNEQFF. CDR3 sequence (DNA): TGTGCCAGCAGCTTGGGATTAGCGGGGGGGCCGCGGAATGAGCAGTTCTTC. Using reference TRBV5-6 and TRBJ2-1 for the parts outside the CDR3, the full variable domain is DAGVTQSPTHLIKTRGQQVTLRCSPKSGHDTVSWYQQALGQGPQFIFQYYEEEERQRGNFPDRFSGHQFPNYSSELNVNALLLGDSALYLCASSLGLAGGPRNEQFFGPGTRLTVL.

The chain combines TRBV6-1 with TRBJ1-5, with 8 bases identical to TRBD1. The CDR3 has 16 residues. The ends lost 4 bases at V and 4 bases at J; junction bases unmatched: 9. The V gene's germline CDR1 is MNHNS and CDR2 SASEGT. The CDR3 is CASSAGLTGVNQPQHF. The CDR3 DNA follows: TGTGCCAGCAGTGCAGGACTGACAGGGGTTAATCAGCCCCAGCATTTT.

The rearrangement links TRBV18 to TRBJ2-3; TRBD1 aligns across 7 bases. Germline CDR1 and CDR2: KGHSH and LQKENI. J lost 4 bases, V lost 4 bases, and 8 bases had no gene match. This CDR3 spans 15 amino acids. CDR3 in amino acids: CASSRSDRQADTQYF. The CDR3 bases are TGTGCCAGCTCACGATCGGACAGGCAGGCAGATACGCAGTATTTT. The complete variable domain, with remaining parts taken from reference TRBV18 and TRBJ2-3, reads NAGVMQNPRHLVRRRGQEARLRCSPMKGHSHVYWYRQLPEEGLKFMVYLQKENIIDESGMPKERFSAEFPKEGPSILRIQQVVRGDSAAYFCASSRSDRQADTQYFGPGTRLTVL.

J is TRBJ2-7 and V is TRBV6-1; 9 bases map to TRBD1. This CDR3 comprises 15 residues. The junction had 6 bases not matched to a gene; V was cut back by 0 bases and J by 6 bases. Germline assignment: CDR1 MNHNS and CDR2 SASEGT. The CDR3 sequence is CASSEAGTGRGEQYF. CDR3 nucleotide sequence: TGTGCCAGCAGTGAAGCCGGGACAGGGAGGGGCGAGCAGTACTTC.

The V gene is TRBV10-1, the J gene TRBJ2-5, with a possible D match to TRBD2 (7 bases). The V gene's germline CDR1 is WNHNN and CDR2 SYGVQD (reference sequence). This CDR3 comprises 15 residues. V dropped 4 bases and J dropped 1 base, with 13 bases sitting between them. The DNA for the CDR3 is TGCGCCAGCAGTGGGGGGGGGCAGTCCCAAGAGACCCAGTACTTC. Its protein is CASSGGGQSQETQYF.

The chain carries TRBV11-3 and TRBJ2-1; tentative D call: TRBD1 (6 bases). Germline CDR1 and CDR2: SGHNT and YENEEA. V shed 1 base and J shed 5 bases, with 12 bases lying between them. This CDR3 region has 15 residues. The DNA for the CDR3 is TGTGCCAGCAGCTTAGTCCAGGGACAAAACAATGAGCAGTTCTTC. This translates into CASSLVQGQNNEQFF.

The rearrangement joins TRBV14 to TRBJ2-7; TRBD2 is a possible D gene (5 bases). In germline, CDR1 is SGHDN, CDR2 FVKESK. The ends were cut back, 5 bases at V and 3 bases at J, with 11 bases in the middle. This CDR3 comprises 13 residues. In DNA form, the CDR3 reads TGTGCCAGCAGCGCCGGTGAGGGCTACGAGCAGTACTTC. It specifies CASSAGEGYEQYF.

This clone was seen a few times. V gene TRBV4-1 combines with J gene TRBJ1-3; D remains ambiguous. The CDR3 contains 16 residues. Germline V lookup: CDR1 MGHRA, CDR2 YSYEKL. V lost 0 bases and J lost 0, with 9 bases in between. This CDR3 is CASSQESGLSGNTIYF. CDR3 DNA: TGCGCCAGCAGCCAAGAATCCGGACTCTCTGGAAACACCATATATTTT.

The chain uses TRBV27 and TRBJ2-7; D is undetermined. The CDR3 runs 15 residues. V was trimmed by 0 bases and J by 1 base, leaving 10 bases between them. CDR1 and CDR2 (germline): MNHEY, SMNVEV (reference sequence). CDR3 region: CASSLSSRRSYEQYF. The DNA of the CDR3 is TGTGCCAGCAGTTTATCCTCGCGCAGGTCCTACGAGCAGTACTTC.